The entry below gives a single T cell receptor (beta chain) sequence along with its context. With a J-beta primer mix and a sample-barcoded 5' primer, a second PCR ran about 7 to 12 cycles. Template switching added a 12-random-nucleotide identifier to every cDNA molecule. TCRdb processed the 5' RACE reads anew with MiXCR; each CDR3 protein has one entry. The sample lists fewer than 750,000 distinct CDR3 sequences; less than 60% were seen once. This entry is derived from a study of blood T cells in healthy people across ages. Study context: When template switching was applied, about one barcoded beta molecule was captured per two T cells.

Each donor supplied roughly 9.1 milliliters of peripheral blood. PBMCs, at least 7 million per sample, were isolated. This CDR3 has 15 residues. CDR1 is LGHNA, CDR2 YSLEER, per germline. V lost 0 bases and J lost 4, with 13 bases in between. Sequencing input: blood. This receptor was taken from a man at least 80 years old in good health. The chain links TRBV4-3 to TRBJ2-7; D is unclear. For the CDR3, the DNA is TGCGCCAGCAGCCAAGATCGCGGACCACTTTACGAGCAGTACTTC. It encodes CASSQDRGPLYEQYF.